This T cell receptor beta chain was captured by sequencing in a study of CD8 T cells in ankylosing spondylitis. This clonotype was counted only a few times. Its target is not known. The V and J ends lost 3 bases and 7 bases, in that order; junction bases with no gene match: 3. This CDR3 spans 14 amino acids. Germline values: CDR1 SGHRS, CDR2 YFSETQ. General study results and limits: Disease-associated clones were reportedly significantly overrepresented in matched ankylosing spondylitis synovial fluid. In ankylosing spondylitis blood, a motif of seven or eight highly homologous TCR beta variants appeared characteristic.

A quantitative 5'-RACE method, one with molecular barcodes, was used to make TCR beta libraries. Via MiXCR, TCRdb re-called the 5' RACE reads, giving one row per CDR3 protein. Here the sample spans about 96,000 distinct CDR3 sequences, 27% being singletons. The clonotype comes from a male donor with ankylosing spondylitis or in good health (not recorded which). V is TRBV5-1 and J is TRBJ1-3, with 11 bases fitting TRBD1. Sequenced sample: blood, either unsorted or a sorted T cell fraction (not recorded which). This chain's CDR3 is CASSSGQGGNTIYF. CDR3 in DNA: TGCGCCAGCAGCTCGGGACAGGGGGGGAACACCATATATTTT.